What follows describes a single T cell receptor beta chain. This entry comes from a study of blood T cell repertoires in COVID-19. The table came from immunoSEQ multiplex PCR; TCRdb's copy has only in-frame clones and leaves some out. The table lists some 45,000 clones, more than 80% of them singletons. The length of the CDR3 is 14 residues. The trim removed 3 bases at V and 5 bases at J, leaving 5 bases unmatched. Germline CDR1 reads MNHEY; CDR2 reads SVGAGI. The sample consisted of peripheral blood. J is TRBJ1-1 and V is TRBV6-5, with 8 bases fitting TRBD1. The receptor comes from a man aged 60 to 75 with acute or convalescent COVID-19. In nucleotides, the CDR3 is TGTGCCAGCAGTTATGCAGGGGGCAAAACTGAAGCTTTCTTT. Its translation: CASSYAGGKTEAFF.